The 10 T cell receptor beta chains below come from one sample, sequenced in a study of identical twins. Each CDR3 protein is one row after TCRdb ran MiXCR on the 5' RACE reads. The data contain 450,000 or so distinct CDR3 sequences, roughly 20% of them singletons. Sequencing was carried out using naive T cells sorted from blood. These receptors came from a man aged 45-60 years in good health.

This sequence joins TRBV20-1 and TRBJ2-5; D unclear. CDR1 and CDR2 (germline): DFQATT, SNEGSKA (reference sequence). V dropped 3 bases and J dropped 2 bases, with 10 bases sitting between them. This CDR3 comprises 13 residues. This CDR3 reads CSARATAQETQYF. Here the CDR3 DNA reads TGCAGTGCTAGGGCGACGGCACAAGAGACCCAGTACTTC.

CDR3 sequence (DNA): TGTGCCAGCAGGAGAGACTCTGGACAGGGTTACGAGCAGTACTTC. Translated, it gives CASRRDSGQGYEQYF. The chain is built from TRBV2 and TRBJ2-7; TRBD1 aligns across 8 bases. The CDR3 runs to 15 residues. V trimming: 6 bases; J trimming: 4 bases; junction bases outside the gene matches: 11. CDR1 is SNHLY, CDR2 FYNNEI, per germline.

This clonotype has only a few counts. This sequence joins TRBV10-3 and TRBJ1-5; 8 nucleotides line up with TRBD1. The junction had 7 bases not matched to a gene; V was cut back by 3 bases and J by 3 bases. Germline CDR1 and CDR2: ENHRY and SYGVKD. The CDR3 has 16 residues. Here the CDR3 reads CAISETNRGINQPQHF. The CDR3 nucleotides are TGTGCCATCAGTGAAACCAACAGGGGGATCAATCAGCCCCAGCATTTT.

This clonotype was seen a few times. The V gene is TRBV12-3 or TRBV12-4, the J gene TRBJ2-4; D unclear. The CDR3 consists of 13 residues. Trimming pared 6 bases from V and 5 bases from J, leaving 11 bases between. CDR3 DNA: TGTGCCAGCAGAAAAACCGGTCAAAACATTCAGTACTTC. It translates to CASRKTGQNIQYF.

This clonotype was observed many times. V is TRBV20-1 and J is TRBJ1-5; tentatively, D is TRBD1 (5 bases). V lost 3 bases to trimming and J lost 0 bases, with 12 bases between them. The CDR3 runs to 15 residues. CDR1 is DFQATT, CDR2 SNEGSKA, per germline (reference sequence). Here the CDR3 reads CSARRFGTSNQPQHF. The CDR3 DNA reads TGCAGTGCTAGGAGATTCGGGACTAGCAATCAGCCCCAGCATTTT.

At least ten counts were recorded for this clonotype. The CDR3 nucleotides read TGTGCCATCAGTGAGTCCCAGAAAGCTCAAGAGACCCAGTACTTC. Translation gives CAISESQKAQETQYF. The rearrangement joins TRBV10-3 to TRBJ2-5; D uncertain. The V gene lost 0 bases and the J gene lost 2 bases, with 10 bases spanning the gap. Per germline, CDR1 ENHRY and CDR2 SYGVKD. The CDR3 is 15 residues long.

This clonotype showed up many times. The chain combines TRBV6-5 with TRBJ1-1, with D unresolved. Germline V gene sequence: CDR1 MNHEY, CDR2 SVGAGI. The V end was cut by 0 bases, the J end by 3 bases, with 14 bases between. The CDR3 contains 16 residues. The CDR3 spells CASSYSRSGGHTEAFF. The CDR3 coding sequence is TGTGCCAGCAGTTACTCTAGAAGCGGCGGGCACACTGAAGCTTTCTTT.

The chain combines TRBV28 with TRBJ2-6; 10 positions agree with TRBD1. V dropped 4 bases and J dropped 0; count of bases not matched to a gene: 6. Germline loops: CDR1 MDHEN, CDR2 SYDVKM. The CDR3 totals 18 residues. The CDR3 here is CASSSGQGTVSGANVLTF. DNA for the CDR3: TGTGCCAGCAGTTCGGGACAGGGGACCGTCTCTGGGGCCAACGTCCTGACTTTC.

This clonotype occurred a few times. The CDR3 region is CASSPQGLTYEQYF. In DNA form, the CDR3 reads TGTGCCAGCAGCCCTCAAGGACTAACCTACGAGCAGTACTTC. This sequence joins TRBV27 and TRBJ2-7, with D perhaps TRBD2 (6 bases). Germline assignment: CDR1 MNHEY and CDR2 SMNVEV (reference sequence). V lost 6 bases and J 2 bases, leaving 14 bases between the germline ends. This CDR3 region has 14 residues.

At least ten counts were recorded for this clonotype. This sequence joins TRBV7-8 and TRBJ2-1, with D hard to call. V lost 1 base to trimming and J lost 10 bases, with 11 bases between them. This CDR3 contains 13 residues. Germline-derived CDR1 and CDR2 are SGHVS and FQNEAQ. CDR3 nucleotides: TGTGCCAGCAGCTTAGGGGCGGTTCGGGAGCAGTTCTTC. This encodes CASSLGAVREQFF.